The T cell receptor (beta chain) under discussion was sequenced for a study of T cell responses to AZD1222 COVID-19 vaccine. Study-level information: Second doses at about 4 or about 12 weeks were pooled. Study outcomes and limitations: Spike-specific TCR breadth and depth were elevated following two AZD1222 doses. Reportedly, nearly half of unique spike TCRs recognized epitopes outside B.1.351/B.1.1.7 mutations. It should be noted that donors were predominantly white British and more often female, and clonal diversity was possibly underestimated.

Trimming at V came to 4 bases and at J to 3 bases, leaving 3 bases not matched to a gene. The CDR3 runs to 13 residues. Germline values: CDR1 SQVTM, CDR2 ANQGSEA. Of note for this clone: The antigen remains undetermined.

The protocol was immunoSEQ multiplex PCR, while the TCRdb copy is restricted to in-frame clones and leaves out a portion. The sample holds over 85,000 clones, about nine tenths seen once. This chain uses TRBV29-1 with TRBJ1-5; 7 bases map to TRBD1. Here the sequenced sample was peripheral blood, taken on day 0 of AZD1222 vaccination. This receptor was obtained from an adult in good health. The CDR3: CSVGTGANQPQHF. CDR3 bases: TGCAGCGTTGGGACAGGAGCCAATCAGCCCCAGCATTTT.